The rows below give T cell receptor beta chains drawn from one sample of a study of T cells in Graves' hyperthyroidism and ophthalmopathy. One entry per CDR3 protein results from TCRdb running MiXCR on the multiplex PCR reads. In the table there are hundreds of thousands of distinct CDR3 sequences, less than 15% of which are singletons. Sequenced: blood. These receptors were obtained from a young woman with Graves' hyperthyroidism. CDR3s include the opening cysteine and the closing phenylalanine or tryptophan. The D gene is left open where the match is weak. Part of the rows lack a size; the others show once, few, many or a class for expanded clones.

CASSPRPRDYEQYF	TGTGCCAGCAGTCCCCGACCAAGGGACTACGAGCAGTACTTC	-	TRBV12-3/TRBV12-4	14	many	TRBJ2-7
CASTERTGGRSNQPQHF	TGTGCCAGTACCGAACGGACAGGGGGACGGAGCAATCAGCCCCAGCATTTT	TRBD1	TRBV19	17	-	TRBJ1-5
CASSPGILNEKLFF	TGTGCCAGCAGCCCGGGGATCTTGAATGAAAAACTGTTTTTT	-	TRBV9	14	-	TRBJ1-4
CASLAVNTGELFF	TGTGCCAGCTTAGCGGTTAACACCGGGGAGCTGTTTTTT	-	TRBV2	13	few	TRBJ2-2
CASSLDGGQGNTGELFF	TGTGCCAGCAGCTTAGATGGGGGACAGGGGAACACCGGGGAGCTGTTTTTT	TRBD1	TRBV11-2	17	-	TRBJ2-2
CAISSNYGYTF	TGTGCCATCTCCTCAAACTATGGCTACACCTTC	-	TRBV28	11	many	TRBJ1-2
CSARALQEEAGYTF	TGCAGTGCTAGAGCACTTCAAGAAGAGGCTGGCTACACCTTC	-	TRBV20-1	14	many	TRBJ1-2
CASRPSPGLLSLEQFF	TGTGCCAGCAGGCCATCCCCGGGACTCCTTTCCTTGGAGCAGTTCTTC	-	TRBV6-2/TRBV6-3	16	many	TRBJ2-1
CASTPGVRAYEQYF	TGTGCCAGCACCCCAGGGGTAAGGGCCTACGAGCAGTACTTC	-	TRBV28	14	many	TRBJ2-7
CSAGPKDTIYF	TGCAGTGCTGGCCCAAAGGACACCATATATTTT	-	TRBV20-1	11	many	TRBJ1-3
CASSQGSSSSTDTQYF	TGTGCCAGCAGCCAAGGTTCTAGCTCGTCGACAGATACGCAGTATTTT	-	TRBV14	16	few	TRBJ2-3
CASSMGTYGYTF	TGTGCCAGTAGTATGGGGACCTATGGCTACACCTTC	-	TRBV19	12	-	TRBJ1-2
CASRLYEGAMENEQFF	TGTGCCAGCAGACTCTACGAGGGGGCTATGGAGAATGAGCAGTTCTTC	TRBD1	TRBV11-2	16	many	TRBJ2-1
CASSLVSGGTEAFF	TGTGCCAGCAGCTTAGTTAGTGGGGGCACTGAAGCTTTCTTT	-	TRBV7-2	14	many	TRBJ1-1
CASSQVMGGADTQYF	TGTGCCAGCAGCCAAGTGATGGGAGGGGCAGATACGCAGTATTTT	TRBD2	TRBV4-2	15	-	TRBJ2-3
CAISESFGGNPYNEQFF	TGTGCCATCAGTGAGTCGTTTGGCGGGAACCCCTACAATGAGCAGTTCTTC	-	TRBV10-3	17	many	TRBJ2-1
CASSHTQGSLGAEAFF	TGTGCCAGCAGCCACACCCAGGGCAGCTTGGGGGCTGAAGCTTTCTTT	-	TRBV7-6	16	-	TRBJ1-1
CATSGGQGANTEAFF	TGTGCCACCAGTGGGGGACAGGGGGCGAACACTGAAGCTTTCTTT	TRBD1	TRBV24-1	15	many	TRBJ1-1
CASLRDRPGYGYTF	TGTGCCAGCCTTCGGGACAGACCCGGCTATGGCTACACCTTC	TRBD1	TRBV7-9	14	many	TRBJ1-2
CASSYLRPDYSGNTIYF	TGTGCCAGCAGTTACCTCCGACCGGACTACTCTGGAAACACCATATATTTT	-	TRBV6-2/TRBV6-3	17	few	TRBJ1-3
CASSSSGRAGRETQYF	TGTGCCAGCAGTTCTAGCGGGAGGGCCGGACGGGAGACCCAGTACTTC	TRBD2	TRBV28	16	many	TRBJ2-5
CATGQGVFYGYTF	TGTGCCACAGGACAGGGGGTCTTTTATGGCTACACCTTC	TRBD1	TRBV6-1	13	many	TRBJ1-2
CASSVELDLVTDTQYF	TGTGCCAGCAGCGTAGAACTAGACTTAGTCACAGATACGCAGTATTTT	-	TRBV9	16	few	TRBJ2-3
CASSIWGRSNQPQHF	TGTGCCAGTAGTATATGGGGACGGAGCAATCAGCCCCAGCATTTT	-	TRBV19	15	few	TRBJ1-5
CASRCGDGSGIGKGTQYF	TGTGCCAGCAGGTGCGGGGATGGTAGCGGGATCGGAAAAGGGACCCAGTACTTC	TRBD2	TRBV5-5	18	few	TRBJ2-5
CSARRPGTGAAEQYF	TGCAGTGCTAGGCGCCCCGGGACAGGGGCCGCCGAGCAGTACTTC	TRBD1	TRBV20-1	15	-	TRBJ2-7
CASSQDQNQINQPQHF	TGCGCCAGCAGCCAAGACCAGAACCAGATAAATCAGCCCCAGCATTTT	-	TRBV4-1	16	many	TRBJ1-5
CASSRTGGVGDTQYF	TGTGCCAGCAGTCGGACAGGGGGCGTCGGAGATACGCAGTATTTT	TRBD1	TRBV27	15	many	TRBJ2-3
CSARVTGMQPQHF	TGCAGTGCTAGAGTGACAGGGATGCAGCCCCAGCATTTT	TRBD1	TRBV20-1	13	many	TRBJ1-5
CSARDHGYEQYF	TGCAGTGCTAGAGATCACGGCTACGAGCAGTACTTC	-	TRBV20-1	12	many	TRBJ2-7
CSVAGNIGETQYF	TGCAGCGTTGCAGGCAACATAGGGGAGACCCAGTACTTC	-	TRBV29-1	13	many	TRBJ2-5
CATQGAGQNNEQFF	TGTGCCACCCAAGGGGCAGGGCAAAACAATGAGCAGTTCTTC	-	TRBV24-1	14	many	TRBJ2-1
CASSGGGTNEKLFF	TGCGCCAGCAGCGGAGGGGGGACTAATGAAAAACTGTTTTTT	-	TRBV5-1	14	few	TRBJ1-4
CASSLLGTKNEQYF	TGTGCCAGCAGTTTATTGGGGACAAAGAACGAGCAGTACTTC	-	TRBV28	14	many	TRBJ2-7
CSAREGGQGAGNTIYF	TGCAGTGCTAGAGAGGGGGGACAGGGCGCTGGAAACACCATATATTTT	TRBD1	TRBV20-1	16	-	TRBJ1-3
CASSYIGASEAFF	TGTGCCAGCAGTTATATTGGTGCGTCTGAAGCTTTCTTT	-	TRBV6-2/TRBV6-3	13	many	TRBJ1-1
CASSPGRVQPQHF	TGTGCCAGCAGCCCGGGACGTGTTCAGCCCCAGCATTTT	-	TRBV28	13	many	TRBJ1-5
CSASPRQGIRTDTQYF	TGCAGTGCTAGCCCACGACAGGGGATAAGGACAGATACGCAGTATTTT	TRBD1	TRBV20-1	16	many	TRBJ2-3
CASSIGNEQFF	TGTGCCAGTAGTATTGGCAATGAGCAGTTCTTC	-	TRBV19	11	many	TRBJ2-1
CATGETRGTGELFF	TGTGCAACCGGTGAGACTAGAGGCACCGGGGAGCTGTTTTTT	-	TRBV18	14	few	TRBJ2-2
CASSSGRTGRETQYF	TGTGCCAGCAGCTCGGGACGAACCGGGAGGGAGACCCAGTACTTC	TRBD2	TRBV7-8	15	-	TRBJ2-5
CATSPLANYGYTF	TGTGCCACCAGCCCACTAGCTAACTATGGCTACACCTTC	-	TRBV15	13	-	TRBJ1-2
CASSQVSNNEQFF	TGTGCCAGCAGCCAAGTGTCCAACAATGAGCAGTTCTTC	-	TRBV3-1	13	many	TRBJ2-1
CASSHRWGRGQPQHF	TGTGCCAGCAGCCATCGGTGGGGAAGGGGACAGCCCCAGCATTTT	-	TRBV5-6	15	many	TRBJ1-5
CASSQDALLGGFQETQYF	TGTGCCAGCAGCCAAGACGCGCTGCTCGGGGGATTCCAAGAGACCCAGTACTTC	-	TRBV4-2	18	many	TRBJ2-5
CASRSRVSGSPGELFF	TGTGCCAGCAGGTCCCGCGTTAGCGGGAGTCCCGGGGAGCTGTTTTTT	TRBD2	TRBV6-1	16	-	TRBJ2-2
CASSYSVAGGDTQYF	TGTGCCAGCAGTTACTCGGTAGCGGGAGGAGATACGCAGTATTTT	TRBD2	TRBV6-2/TRBV6-3	15	many	TRBJ2-3
CSARDLGQVSSGNTIYF	TGCAGTGCTAGAGATTTGGGGCAGGTATCCTCTGGAAACACCATATATTTT	-	TRBV20-1	17	many	TRBJ1-3
CSALLAEETQYF	TGCAGCGCCTTACTAGCGGAAGAGACCCAGTACTTC	TRBD2	TRBV29-1	12	many	TRBJ2-5
CASSLVRDTHYDNQPQHF	TGTGCCAGCAGCTTGGTCCGGGACACGCACTACGACAATCAGCCCCAGCATTTT	-	TRBV5-8	18	few	TRBJ1-5
CASSARLAGGPGHDTQYF	TGTGCCAGCAGTGCCCGACTAGCGGGGGGACCCGGGCATGATACGCAGTATTTT	TRBD2	TRBV28	18	-	TRBJ2-3
CASSQSTGGDEKLFF	TGCGCCAGCAGCCAGTCCACAGGGGGGGATGAAAAACTGTTTTTT	TRBD1	TRBV4-1	15	many	TRBJ1-4
CASSISARTFYEQYF	TGTGCCAGCAGTATCTCTGCCAGGACCTTCTACGAGCAGTACTTC	-	TRBV12-3/TRBV12-4	15	many	TRBJ2-7
CASSLVESGTEKLFF	TGCGCCAGCAGCTTGGTAGAGTCTGGCACTGAAAAACTGTTTTTT	-	TRBV5-1	15	many	TRBJ1-4
CATTERGTHRYPQYF	TGTGCCACCACGGAACGGGGGACCCACAGATATCCGCAGTATTTT	-	TRBV27	15	many	TRBJ2-3
CASSLVVTEAFF	TGTGCCAGCAGTTTAGTGGTCACTGAAGCTTTCTTT	-	TRBV12-3/TRBV12-4	12	many	TRBJ1-1
CASSEAGNQPQHF	TGTGCCAGCAGTGAAGCCGGGAATCAGCCCCAGCATTTT	-	TRBV6-1	13	many	TRBJ1-5